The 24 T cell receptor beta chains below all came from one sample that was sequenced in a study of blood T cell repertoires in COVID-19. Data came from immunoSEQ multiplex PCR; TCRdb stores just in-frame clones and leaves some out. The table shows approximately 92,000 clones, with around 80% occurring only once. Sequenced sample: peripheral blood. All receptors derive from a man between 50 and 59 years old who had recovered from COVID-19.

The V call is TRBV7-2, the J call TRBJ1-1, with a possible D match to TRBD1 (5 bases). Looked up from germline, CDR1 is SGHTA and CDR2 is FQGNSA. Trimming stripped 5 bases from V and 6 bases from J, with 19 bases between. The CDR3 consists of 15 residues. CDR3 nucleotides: TGTGCCAGCAGCCTACGCTGGGGTGGAGGGGCTGAAGCTTTCTTT. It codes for CASSLRWGGGAEAFF. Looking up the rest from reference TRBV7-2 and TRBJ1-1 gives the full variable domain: GAGVSQSPSNKVTEKGKDVELRCDPISGHTALYWYRQSLGQGLEFLIYFQGNSAPDKSGLPSDRFSAERTGGSVSTLTIQRTQQEDSAVYLCASSLRWGGGAEAFFGQGTRLTVV.

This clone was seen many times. The CDR3 sequence: CASSLGPGGHTEAFF. The CDR3 nucleotides read TGTGCCAGCAGCTTGGGGCCAGGGGGACACACTGAAGCTTTCTTT. V and J are TRBV5-6 and TRBJ1-1; TRBD1 matches at 7 bases. Per the germline V gene, CDR1 is SGHDT and CDR2 is YYEEEE. The trim removed 0 bases at V and 3 bases at J, leaving 5 bases unmatched. The CDR3 loop spans 15 amino acids.

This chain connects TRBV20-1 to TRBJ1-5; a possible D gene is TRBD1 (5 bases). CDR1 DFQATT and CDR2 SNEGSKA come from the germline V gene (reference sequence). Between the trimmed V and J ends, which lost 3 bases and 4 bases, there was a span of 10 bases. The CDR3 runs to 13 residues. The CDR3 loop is CSASPDTNQPQHF. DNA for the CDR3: TGCAGTGCTAGTCCGGACACAAATCAGCCCCAGCATTTT.

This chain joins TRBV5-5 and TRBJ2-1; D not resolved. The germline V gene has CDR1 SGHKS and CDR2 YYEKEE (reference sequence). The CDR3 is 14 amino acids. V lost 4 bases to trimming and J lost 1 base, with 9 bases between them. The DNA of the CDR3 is TGTGCCAGCAGCCCGAGAGATTCCTACAATGAGCAGTTCTTC. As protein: CASSPRDSYNEQFF.

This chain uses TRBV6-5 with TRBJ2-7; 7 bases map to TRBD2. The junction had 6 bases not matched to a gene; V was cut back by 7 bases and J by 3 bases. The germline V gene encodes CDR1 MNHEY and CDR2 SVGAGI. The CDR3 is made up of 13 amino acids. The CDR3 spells CASTTGGGYEQYF. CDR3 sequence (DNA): TGTGCCAGCACCACCGGCGGGGGCTACGAGCAGTACTTC.

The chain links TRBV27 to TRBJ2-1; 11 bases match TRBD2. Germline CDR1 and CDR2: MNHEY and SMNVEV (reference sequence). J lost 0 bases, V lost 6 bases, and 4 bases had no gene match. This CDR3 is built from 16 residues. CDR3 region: CASREGLAASYNEQFF. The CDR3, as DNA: TGTGCCAGCAGGGAGGGACTAGCGGCCTCCTACAATGAGCAGTTCTTC.

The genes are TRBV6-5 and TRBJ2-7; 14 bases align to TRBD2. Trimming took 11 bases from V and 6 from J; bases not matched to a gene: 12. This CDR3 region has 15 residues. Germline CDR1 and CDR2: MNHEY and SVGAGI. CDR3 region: CAGSGTSGSFSEQYF. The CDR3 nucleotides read TGTGCCGGTTCTGGGACTAGCGGGAGCTTCTCCGAGCAGTACTTC.

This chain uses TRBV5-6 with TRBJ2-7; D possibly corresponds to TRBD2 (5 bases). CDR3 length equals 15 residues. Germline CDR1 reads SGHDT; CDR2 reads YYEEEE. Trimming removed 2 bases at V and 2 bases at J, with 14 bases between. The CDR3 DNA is TGTGCCAGCAGCTTCGGCCTAGCTTCCACCTACGAGCAGTACTTC. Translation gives CASSFGLASTYEQYF.

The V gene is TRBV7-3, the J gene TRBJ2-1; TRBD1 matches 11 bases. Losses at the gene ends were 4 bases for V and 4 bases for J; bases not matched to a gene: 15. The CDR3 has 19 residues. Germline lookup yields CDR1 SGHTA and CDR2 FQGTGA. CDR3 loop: CASSSGQGAPSPLYNEQFF. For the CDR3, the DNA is TGTGCCAGCAGCTCCGGACAGGGGGCCCCCTCCCCCCTTTACAATGAGCAGTTCTTC. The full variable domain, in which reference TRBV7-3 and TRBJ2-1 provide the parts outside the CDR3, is GAGVSQTPSNKVTEKGKYVELRCDPISGHTALYWYRQSLGQGPEFLIYFQGTGAADDSGLPNDRFFAVRPEGSVSTLKIQRTERGDSAVYLCASSSGQGAPSPLYNEQFFGPGTRLTVL.

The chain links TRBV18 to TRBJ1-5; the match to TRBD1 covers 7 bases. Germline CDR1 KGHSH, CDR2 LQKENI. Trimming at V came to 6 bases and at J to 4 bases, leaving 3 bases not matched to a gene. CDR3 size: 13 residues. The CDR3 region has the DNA TGTGCCAGCTCTGCGGGACAGAATCAGCCCCAGCATTTT. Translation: CASSAGQNQPQHF. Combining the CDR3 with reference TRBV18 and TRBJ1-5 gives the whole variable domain NAGVMQNPRHLVRRRGQEARLRCSPMKGHSHVYWYRQLPEEGLKFMVYLQKENIIDESGMPKERFSAEFPKEGPSILRIQQVVRGDSAAYFCASSAGQNQPQHFGDGTRLSIL.

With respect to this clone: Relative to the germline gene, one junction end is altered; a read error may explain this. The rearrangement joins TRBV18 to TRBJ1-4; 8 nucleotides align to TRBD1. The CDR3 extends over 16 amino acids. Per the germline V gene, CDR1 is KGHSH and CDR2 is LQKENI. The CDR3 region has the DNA TGTGCCAGCTCATCACCACGGGACAGGTCCAATGAAAAACTGTTTTTT. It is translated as CASSSPRDRSNEKLFF.

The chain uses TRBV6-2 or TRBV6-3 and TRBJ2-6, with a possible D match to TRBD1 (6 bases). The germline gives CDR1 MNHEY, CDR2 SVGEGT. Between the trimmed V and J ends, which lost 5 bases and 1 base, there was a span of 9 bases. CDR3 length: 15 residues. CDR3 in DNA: TGTGCCAGCAGTCCCACAGGGTCTGGGGCCAACGTCCTGACTTTC. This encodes CASSPTGSGANVLTF.

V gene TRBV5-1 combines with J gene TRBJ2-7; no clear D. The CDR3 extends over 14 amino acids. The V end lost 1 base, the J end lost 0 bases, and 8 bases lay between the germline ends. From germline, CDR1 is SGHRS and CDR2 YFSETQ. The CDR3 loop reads CASSLIANSYEQYF. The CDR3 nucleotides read TGCGCCAGCAGCTTGATCGCGAACTCCTACGAGCAGTACTTC.

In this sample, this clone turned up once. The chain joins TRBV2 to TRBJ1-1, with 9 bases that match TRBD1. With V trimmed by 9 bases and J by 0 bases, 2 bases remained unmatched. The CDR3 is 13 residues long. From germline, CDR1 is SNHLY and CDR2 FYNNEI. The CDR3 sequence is CARGDRVNTEAFF. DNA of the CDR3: TGTGCCAGGGGGGACAGGGTGAACACTGAAGCTTTCTTT.

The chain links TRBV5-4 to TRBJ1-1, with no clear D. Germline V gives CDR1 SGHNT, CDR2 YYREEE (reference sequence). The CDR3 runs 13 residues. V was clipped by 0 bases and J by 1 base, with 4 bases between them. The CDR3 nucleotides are TGTGCCAGCAGCTTGGACAAGAACACTGAAGCTTTCTTT. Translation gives CASSLDKNTEAFF.

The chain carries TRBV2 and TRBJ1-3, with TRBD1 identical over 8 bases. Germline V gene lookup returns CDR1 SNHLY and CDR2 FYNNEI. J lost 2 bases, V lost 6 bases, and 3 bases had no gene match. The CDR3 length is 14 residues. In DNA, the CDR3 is TGTGCCAGCAGGCTACAGGGGGCTGGAAACACCATATATTTT. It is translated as CASRLQGAGNTIYF.

CDR3 nucleotides: TGTGCCACCAGTGAACGTCGGACAGGGGGTATGAACACTGAAGCTTTCTTT. This encodes CATSERRTGGMNTEAFF. The chain carries TRBV24-1 and TRBJ1-1; 10 nucleotides match TRBD1. Germline CDR1 is KGHDR and CDR2 is SFDVKD. J lost 0 bases, V lost 4 bases, and 7 bases had no gene match. The CDR3 is made up of 17 amino acids.

CDR3 in amino acids: CASSSITRVDAIQYF. CDR3 nucleotide sequence: TGTGCCAGCAGCTCAATTACACGGGTTGATGCCATTCAGTACTTC. The genes are TRBV7-8 and TRBJ2-4; D gene ambiguous. In germline, CDR1 is SGHVS, CDR2 FQNEAQ. The ends were cut back, 4 bases at V and 9 bases at J, with 19 bases in the middle. The CDR3 runs 15 residues.

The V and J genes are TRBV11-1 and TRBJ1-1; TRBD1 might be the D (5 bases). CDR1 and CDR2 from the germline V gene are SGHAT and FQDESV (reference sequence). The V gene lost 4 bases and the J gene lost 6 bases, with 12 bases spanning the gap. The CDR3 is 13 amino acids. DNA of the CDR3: TGTGCCAGCAGCTCGGACAAATCCTCTGAAGCTTTCTTT. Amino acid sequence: CASSSDKSSEAFF.

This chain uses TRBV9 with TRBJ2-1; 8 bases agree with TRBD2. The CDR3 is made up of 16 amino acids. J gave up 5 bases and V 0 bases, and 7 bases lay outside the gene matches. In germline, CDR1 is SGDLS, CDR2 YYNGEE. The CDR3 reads CASSVGSTSGNNEQFF. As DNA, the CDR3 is TGTGCCAGCAGCGTAGGTAGTACTAGCGGAAACAATGAGCAGTTCTTC. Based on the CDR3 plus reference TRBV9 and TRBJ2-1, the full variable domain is DSGVTQTPKHLITATGQRVTLRCSPRSGDLSVYWYQQSLDQGLQFLIQYYNGEERAKGNILERFSAQQFPDLHSELNLSSLELGDSALYFCASSVGSTSGNNEQFFGPGTRLTVL.

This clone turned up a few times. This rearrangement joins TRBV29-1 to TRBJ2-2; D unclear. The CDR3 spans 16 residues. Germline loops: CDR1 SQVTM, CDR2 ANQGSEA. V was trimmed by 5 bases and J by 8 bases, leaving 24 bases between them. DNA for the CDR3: TGCAGCGTTAAAAGTGGAGTAGAGGTTTCTATTGGGGAGCTGTTTTTT. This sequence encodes CSVKSGVEVSIGELFF.

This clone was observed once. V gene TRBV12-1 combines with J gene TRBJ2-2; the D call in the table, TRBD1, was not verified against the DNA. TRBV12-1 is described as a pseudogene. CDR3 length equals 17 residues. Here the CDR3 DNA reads TGTGCCAGCAACCTTCTAAGGAGACAGGGAGGCACCGGGGAGCTGTTTTTT. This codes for CASNLLRRQGGTGELFF.

In DNA form, the CDR3 reads TGTGCCAGTAGTTTGGCAGTCTCCTTGTACACTGAAGCTTTCTTT. Residues: CASSLAVSLYTEAFF. The genes are TRBV19 and TRBJ1-1; D remains unclear. CDR1 and CDR2 from the germline V gene are LNHDA and SQIVND (reference sequence). The CDR3 is made up of 15 amino acids. The V end was cut by 5 bases, the J end by 3 bases, with 16 bases between.

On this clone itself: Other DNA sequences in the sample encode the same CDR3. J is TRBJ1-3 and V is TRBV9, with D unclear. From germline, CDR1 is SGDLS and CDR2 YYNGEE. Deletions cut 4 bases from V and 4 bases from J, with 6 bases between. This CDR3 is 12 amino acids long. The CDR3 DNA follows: TGTGCCAGCAGCCCGAGGGGAAACACCATATATTTT. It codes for CASSPRGNTIYF.